These 10 T cell receptor beta chains came from one sample sequenced in a study of blood T cells in healthy people across ages. A second PCR, run for about 7 to 11 cycles, used a sample-barcoded 5' primer plus a J-beta primer mix. TCRdb reanalysed the 5' RACE reads using MiXCR and keeps one entry per CDR3 protein. The sample contains over 1,200,000 distinct CDR3 sequences, roughly 60% of which appear only once. The sequenced material came from blood. Receptors were obtained from a young man in good health.

The chain couples TRBV7-2 to TRBJ2-2; the match to TRBD1 covers 9 bases. V lost 4 bases, J lost 0 bases, and 0 bases stayed unmatched. CDR3 length equals 15 residues. Germline V gene data show CDR1 as SGHTA and CDR2 as FQGNSA. CDR3: CASSWDRANTGELFF. CDR3 DNA sequence: TGTGCCAGCAGCTGGGACAGGGCGAACACCGGGGAGCTGTTTTTT.

This clonotype was counted between two and nine times. The chain carries TRBV10-2 and TRBJ2-7; D gene uncertain. The CDR3 is 13 amino acids. Germline V lookup: CDR1 WSHSY, CDR2 SAAADI. Trimming cost V 7 bases and J 2 bases, with 12 bases left between them. CDR3 in DNA: TGCGCCAGCAAAATGGACGTCCCCTACGAGCAGTACTTC. Protein product: CASKMDVPYEQYF.

V is TRBV6-5 and J is TRBJ1-5, with a possible D match to TRBD1 (6 bases). V lost 2 bases and J lost 4, with 12 bases in between. Germline loops: CDR1 MNHEY, CDR2 SVGAGI. CDR3 length equals 15 residues. CDR3: CASSYDGGRNQPQHF. The CDR3 DNA sequence: TGTGCCAGCAGTTACGACGGGGGGCGGAATCAGCCCCAGCATTTT.

The chain links TRBV4-1 to TRBJ2-1; TRBD2 agrees at 8 bases. This CDR3 is built from 16 residues. Losses at the gene ends were 4 bases for V and 9 bases for J; bases not matched to a gene: 14. Germline V lookup: CDR1 MGHRA, CDR2 YSYEKL. This chain's CDR3 is CASSLKRELEASEQFF. The CDR3 DNA sequence: TGCGCCAGCAGCCTAAAGCGGGAGTTGGAGGCTAGTGAGCAGTTCTTC.

The chain is built from TRBV10-2 and TRBJ2-4; 7 bases agree with TRBD1. The V segment lost 4 bases and the J segment 8 bases; nucleotides outside the gene matches: 2. Per germline, CDR1 WSHSY and CDR2 SAAADI. The CDR3 sequence is 12 residues long. The CDR3 DNA sequence: TGCGCCAGCAGTGGGGACAGCTACATTCAGTACTTC. It translates to CASSGDSYIQYF.

The chain uses TRBV2 and TRBJ2-1, with 9 positions matching TRBD2. Unmatched junction bases numbered 6, after V lost 2 bases and J lost 7 bases. CDR3 length equals 15 residues. Germline V gene data show CDR1 as SNHLY and CDR2 as FYNNEI. The CDR3 DNA is TGTGCCAGCAGTGAACCTAGCGGGGTCGAGAATGAGCAGTTCTTC. Amino acid sequence: CASSEPSGVENEQFF.

The CDR3 bases are TGTGCCATCAGTACGGGTTCCGATAGCAATCAGCCCCAGCATTTT. Translating gives CAISTGSDSNQPQHF. The chain carries TRBV10-3 and TRBJ1-5; unclear D gene. Per the germline V gene, CDR1 is ENHRY and CDR2 is SYGVKD. Trimming pared 5 bases from V and 0 bases from J, leaving 11 bases between. This CDR3 contains 15 residues.

This sequence joins TRBV28 and TRBJ2-5, with 9 bases matching TRBD1. Germline CDR1 reads MDHEN; CDR2 reads SYDVKM. The junction had 7 bases not matched to a gene; V was cut back by 6 bases and J by 5 bases. The CDR3 sequence is 14 residues long. The CDR3 sequence: CASRQQGAWETQYF. The DNA for the CDR3 is TGTGCCAGCAGGCAACAGGGGGCGTGGGAGACCCAGTACTTC. Together with reference TRBV28 and TRBJ2-5, the CDR3 gives the full variable domain: DVKVTQSSRYLVKRTGEKVFLECVQDMDHENMFWYRQDPGLGLRLIYFSYDVKMKEKGDIPEGYSVSREKKERFSLILESASTNQTSMYLCASRQQGAWETQYFGPGTRLLVL.

The rearrangement joins TRBV10-3 to TRBJ1-2; 7 positions match TRBD1. CDR1 is ENHRY and CDR2 is SYGVKD in the germline V gene. Germline trimming cut 6 bases from V and 3 bases from J; bases unmatched to any gene: 13. The CDR3 runs 16 residues. The CDR3 nucleotides read TGTGCCATCAGCGGTGCGGGGACAGAGAATTACTATGGCTACACCTTC. Translating gives CAISGAGTENYYGYTF.

V is TRBV30 and J is TRBJ1-4; 10 nucleotides agree with TRBD1. CDR1 GTSNPN and CDR2 SVGIG come from the germline V gene (reference sequence). The CDR3 extends over 15 amino acids. Trimming at V came to 3 bases and at J to 6 bases, leaving 7 bases not matched to a gene. The CDR3 sequence is CAWRPDRGVHEKLFF. CDR3 nucleotides: TGTGCCTGGAGGCCGGACAGGGGGGTCCATGAAAAACTGTTTTTT.